A selection of T cell receptor beta chains follows, all from one sample in a study of T cells in Graves' hyperthyroidism and ophthalmopathy. A single record per CDR3 protein comes from TCRdb applying MiXCR to the multiplex PCR reads. Seen here are 600,000 or so distinct CDR3 sequences, more than 13% observed once, and the top ten hold around 7%. Material: blood. Source of these receptors: a woman in her late teens or twenties with Graves' ophthalmopathy. CDR3s include the opening cysteine and the closing phenylalanine or tryptophan. D genes are given only for firm matches. Clone size is stated in some rows and not others, as once, few, many or a class when expanded.

size	V	D	J	DNA	CDR3
many	TRBV20-1	-	TRBJ2-2	TGCAGTGCTAGGACCGTTGGAGTGAACACCGGGGAGCTGTTTTTT	CSARTVGVNTGELFF
many	TRBV11-2	-	TRBJ2-3	TGTGCCAGCAGCTTAGAGCGGACCTCCACAGATACGCAGTATTTT	CASSLERTSTDTQYF
many	TRBV7-3	TRBD1	TRBJ2-1	TGTGCCAGCAGCGACGGGACAGGGAATGAGCAGTTCTTC	CASSDGTGNEQFF
-	TRBV18	TRBD1	TRBJ1-1	TGTGCCAGCTCACGGGGACAGGGGCGGTTGGGGAACACTGAAGCTTTCTTT	CASSRGQGRLGNTEAFF
many	TRBV9	-	TRBJ2-1	TGTGCCAGCAGCCCCCTCAGCTGGGCACCTTCCGAATACAATGAGCAGTTCTTC	CASSPLSWAPSEYNEQFF
many	TRBV7-9	-	TRBJ2-1	TGTGCCCAAGGGGGGGGGCTCAATGAGCAGTTCTTC	CAQGGGLNEQFF
many	TRBV20-1	TRBD2	TRBJ2-2	TGCAGTGCCCGGACTAGCGGGAGGCGGAACACCGGGGAGCTGTTTTTT	CSARTSGRRNTGELFF
many	TRBV18	-	TRBJ2-7	TGTGCCAGCTCACCGGACGGACCCTCCTACGAGCAGTACTTC	CASSPDGPSYEQYF
few	TRBV20-1	-	TRBJ2-5	TGCAGTGCTACCCACAGTATCCAAGAGACCCAGTACTTC	CSATHSIQETQYF
many	TRBV27	TRBD1	TRBJ1-2	TGTGCCAGCAGTACCCGGACAGGGGGTACAGCTAACTATGGCTACACCTTC	CASSTRTGGTANYGYTF
few	TRBV5-4	-	TRBJ2-7	TGTGCCAGCAGCTTGCGTAGCCAGGGACCTTACGAGCAGTACTTC	CASSLRSQGPYEQYF
many	TRBV6-5	TRBD2	TRBJ2-7	TGTGCCAGCAGTTACCTAACAACTAGCGGACCCTCCTACGAGCAGTACTTC	CASSYLTTSGPSYEQYF
many	TRBV27	TRBD1	TRBJ1-5	TGTGCCAGCAGTTCCGGGACAGGGGGCCATCAGCCCCAGCATTTT	CASSSGTGGHQPQHF
once	TRBV6-2/TRBV6-3	-	TRBJ1-4	TGTGCCAGCGTATCCTTAGGGATTGAAAAACTGTTTTTT	CASVSLGIEKLFF
few	TRBV24-1	-	TRBJ2-1	TGTGCCACCAGTAGGCGGGGTACCTACAATGAGCAGTTCTTC	CATSRRGTYNEQFF